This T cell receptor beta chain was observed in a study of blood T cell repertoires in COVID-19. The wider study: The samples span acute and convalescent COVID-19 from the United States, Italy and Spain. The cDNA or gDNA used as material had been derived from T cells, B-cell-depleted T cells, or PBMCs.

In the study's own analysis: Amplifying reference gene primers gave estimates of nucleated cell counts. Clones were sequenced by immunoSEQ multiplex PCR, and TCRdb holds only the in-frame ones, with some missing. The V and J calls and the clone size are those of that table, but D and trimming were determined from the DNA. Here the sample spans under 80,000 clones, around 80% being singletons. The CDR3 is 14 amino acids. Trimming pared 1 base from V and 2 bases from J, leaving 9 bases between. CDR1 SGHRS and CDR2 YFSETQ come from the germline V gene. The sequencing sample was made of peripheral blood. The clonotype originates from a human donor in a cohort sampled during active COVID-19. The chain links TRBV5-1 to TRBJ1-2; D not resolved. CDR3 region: CASSLNSQNYGYTF. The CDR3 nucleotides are TGCGCCAGCAGCTTGAATTCGCAGAACTATGGCTACACCTTC.